This T cell receptor beta chain came from a study of long-term antiretroviral therapy in people with HIV. The assay used was immunoSEQ (version v3.0), run at survey level. Per-sample targets for sequencing were 40,000-50,000 T-cell genomes. The repertoire was sequenced with immunoSEQ multiplex PCR; TCRdb's copy has only in-frame clones and lacks some. There are about 40,000 clones in the sample; more than 80% occur only once, and under 7.5% lies in the top ten. This clone was detected once. The antigen remains unidentified. With 4 bases clipped from V and 2 bases from J, the junction kept 1 base outside the gene matches. CDR3 length: 14 amino acids. Germline CDR1 reads MNHNS; CDR2 reads SASEGT. Study observations and caveats: Against controls, HIV repertoires showed narrower ranges of CDR3 length. Pre-ART expanded clones dominated the repertoire at every time point.

The sequence was collected from a woman in her fifties or sixties with HIV. V is TRBV6-1 and J is TRBJ2-7; 11 bases align to TRBD2. Source: unsorted PBMCs, taken 3.1 years after starting antiretroviral therapy. CDR3 DNA sequence: TGTGCCAGCAGTGGACTAGCGGGGCCCTACGAGCAGTACTTC. Encoded protein: CASSGLAGPYEQYF.